This TCR beta chain was sequenced in a study of T-cell reconstitution after alpha-beta-depleted transplantation in children. Trimming pared 1 base from V and 4 bases from J, leaving 13 bases between. The CDR3 loop spans 16 amino acids. This sample's TCRbeta library carried unique molecular identifier barcodes. Using its own MiXCR run on the PCR reads, TCRdb lists one record per CDR3 protein. The data hold around 370,000 distinct CDR3 sequences, with 10% observed a single time. The chain combines TRBV12-3 or TRBV12-4 with TRBJ2-2, with a weak D call TRBD2 (6 bases). The input for sequencing was PBMCs from the stem cell graft donor, taken from the stem cell graft. The clonotype comes from a human donor who donated a stem cell graft to a child with acute lymphoblastic leukemia. The CDR3 bases are TGTGCCAGCAGTTTAGGACTAGAAGGTCGCACCGGGGAGCTGTTTTTT. This codes for CASSLGLEGRTGELFF.